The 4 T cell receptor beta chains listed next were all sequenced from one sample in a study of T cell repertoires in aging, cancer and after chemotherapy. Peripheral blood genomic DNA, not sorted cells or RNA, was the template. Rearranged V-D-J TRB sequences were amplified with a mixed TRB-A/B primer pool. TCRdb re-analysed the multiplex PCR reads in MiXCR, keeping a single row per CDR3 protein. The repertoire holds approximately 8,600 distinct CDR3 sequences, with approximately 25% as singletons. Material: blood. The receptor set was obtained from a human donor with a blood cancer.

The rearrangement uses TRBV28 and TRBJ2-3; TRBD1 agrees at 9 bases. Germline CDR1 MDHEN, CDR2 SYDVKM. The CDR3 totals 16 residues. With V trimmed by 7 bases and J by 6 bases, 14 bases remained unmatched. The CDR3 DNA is TGTGCCAGCACCTCTCTTGGGACAGGGATGGGGGATACGCAGTATTTT. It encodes CASTSLGTGMGDTQYF.

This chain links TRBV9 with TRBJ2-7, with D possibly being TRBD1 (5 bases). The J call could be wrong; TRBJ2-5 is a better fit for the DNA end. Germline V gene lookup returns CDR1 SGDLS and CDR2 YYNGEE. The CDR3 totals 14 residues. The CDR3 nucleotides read TGTGCCAGCAGCGAGGGGATACTGGGAGAGACCCAGTACTTC. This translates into CASSEGILGETQYF.

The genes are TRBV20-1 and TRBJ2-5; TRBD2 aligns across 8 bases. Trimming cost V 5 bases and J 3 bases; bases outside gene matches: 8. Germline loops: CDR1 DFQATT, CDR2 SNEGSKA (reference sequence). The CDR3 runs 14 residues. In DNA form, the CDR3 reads TGCAGTGCTGTCGGACTAGCTCGGGAAGAGACCCAGTACTTC. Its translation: CSAVGLAREETQYF.

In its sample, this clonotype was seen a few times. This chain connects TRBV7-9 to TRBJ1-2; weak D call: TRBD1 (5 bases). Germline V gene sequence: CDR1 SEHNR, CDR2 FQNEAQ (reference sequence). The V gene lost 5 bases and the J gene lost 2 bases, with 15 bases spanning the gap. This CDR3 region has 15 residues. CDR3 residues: CASSRTGTENYGYTF. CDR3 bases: TGTGCCAGCAGCCGGACCGGGACTGAAAACTATGGCTACACCTTC.